This passage covers 7 T cell receptor beta chains from one sample sequenced in a study of molecular identifiers for immune sequencing clone quantification. TCRdb fed the PCR reads into MiXCR, producing one record per CDR3 protein. This sample has 250,000 to 350,000 distinct CDR3 sequences; about a fifth occur once, and the top ten carry approximately 0.8%. Material: naive CD8+ T cells from blood, with Jurkat cell RNA spiked in. The subset was: FACS-sorted CD8+CD4-CCR7+CD45RA+ naive T cells. Receptors originate from a human donor in good health. Some libraries in this study had Jurkat cell RNA spiked in.

In regard to this clonotype: With a much larger clone just one base away, this may be a read error. The chain carries TRBV29-1 and TRBJ2-2, with D unclear. Trimming removed 5 bases at V and 0 bases at J, with 10 bases between. CDR3 length: 14 residues. Germline CDR1 and CDR2: SQVTM and ANQGSEA. The CDR3 is CSVPGRTNTGELFF. CDR3 in DNA: TGCAGCGTTCCGGGCAGGACGAACACCGGGGAGCTGTTTTTT.

This clonotype has a count of ten or more. The V gene is TRBV5-6, the J gene TRBJ1-1; D might be TRBD1 (6 bases). This CDR3 has 13 residues. Germline assignment: CDR1 SGHDT and CDR2 YYEEEE. Trimming removed 2 bases from V and 4 bases from J, with 9 bases in between. The CDR3 sequence: CASSLTGTTEAFF. For the CDR3, the DNA is TGTGCCAGCAGCTTAACAGGGACCACTGAAGCTTTCTTT.

Remarks on this clonotype: Relative to the germline gene, one junction end is altered; a read error may explain this. The chain recombines TRBV20-1 with TRBJ2-7; 9 bases line up with TRBD1. The CDR3 runs to 13 residues. Germline CDR1 reads DFQATT; CDR2 reads SNEGSKA (reference sequence). CDR3 protein: CSAGGTGTYEQYF. CDR3 coding DNA: TGCAGTGCTGGAGGGACAGGGACGTACGAGCAGTATTTC.

This clonotype showed up many times. CDR3 in DNA: TGTGCCAGCAGTTTACGGGGTTTGCAGCCCCAGCATTTT. Amino acid sequence: CASSLRGLQPQHF. The chain has TRBV28 and TRBJ1-5; D is undetermined. Germline CDR1 is MDHEN and CDR2 is SYDVKM. V lost 2 bases to trimming and J lost 7 bases, with 9 bases between them. This CDR3 has 13 residues.

This chain links TRBV11-2 with TRBJ1-1; D is possibly TRBD1 (5 bases). Germline loops: CDR1 SGHAT, CDR2 FQNNGV. The CDR3 spans 15 residues. The V end was cut by 5 bases, the J end by 1 base, with 14 bases between. As DNA, the CDR3 is TGTGCCAGCAGCCCGGATGGAGGGGCGAACACTGAAGCTTTCTTT. Translating it yields CASSPDGGANTEAFF.

This clonotype was seen a single time. The rearrangement uses TRBV5-5 and TRBJ1-1, with D tentatively TRBD1 (6 bases). V was trimmed by 7 bases and J by 7 bases, leaving 17 bases between them. Germline V gives CDR1 SGHKS, CDR2 YYEKEE (reference sequence). This CDR3 has 13 amino acids. CDR3 DNA: TGTGCCAGCGGCTGGAGACAGGCCTATGAAGCTTTCTTT. Translating it yields CASGWRQAYEAFF.

The DNA of the CDR3 is TGTGCCAGCAGCTCCGGGACAGCGATCCAAGAGACCCAGTACTTC. Protein: CASSSGTAIQETQYF. The V and J genes are TRBV11-2 and TRBJ2-5; 7 bases are shared with TRBD1. V was clipped by 4 bases and J by 1 base; unmatched bases: 6. There are 15 residues in the CDR3. Germline V gives CDR1 SGHAT, CDR2 FQNNGV.